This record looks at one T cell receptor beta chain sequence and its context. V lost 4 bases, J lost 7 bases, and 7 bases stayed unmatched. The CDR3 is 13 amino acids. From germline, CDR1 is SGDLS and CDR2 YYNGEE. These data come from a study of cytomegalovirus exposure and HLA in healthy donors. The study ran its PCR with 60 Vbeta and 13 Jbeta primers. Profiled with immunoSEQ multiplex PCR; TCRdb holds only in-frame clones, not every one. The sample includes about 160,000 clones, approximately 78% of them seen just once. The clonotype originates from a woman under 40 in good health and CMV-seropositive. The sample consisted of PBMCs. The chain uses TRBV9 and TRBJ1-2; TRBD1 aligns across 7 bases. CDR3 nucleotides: TGTGCCAGCAGCCCCCGACAGGGAGGTGGCTACACCTTC. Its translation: CASSPRQGGGYTF.